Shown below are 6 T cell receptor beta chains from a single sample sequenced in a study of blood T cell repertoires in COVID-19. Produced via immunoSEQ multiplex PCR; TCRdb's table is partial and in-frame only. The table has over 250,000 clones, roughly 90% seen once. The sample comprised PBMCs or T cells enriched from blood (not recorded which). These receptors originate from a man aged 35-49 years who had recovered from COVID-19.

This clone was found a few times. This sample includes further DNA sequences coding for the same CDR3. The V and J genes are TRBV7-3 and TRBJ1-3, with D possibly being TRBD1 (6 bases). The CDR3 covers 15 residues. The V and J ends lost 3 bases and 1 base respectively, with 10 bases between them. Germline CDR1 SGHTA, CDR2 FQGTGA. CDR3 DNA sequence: TGTGCCAGCAGCTTGAACAGGGATTCTGGAAACACCATATATTTT. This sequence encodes CASSLNRDSGNTIYF.

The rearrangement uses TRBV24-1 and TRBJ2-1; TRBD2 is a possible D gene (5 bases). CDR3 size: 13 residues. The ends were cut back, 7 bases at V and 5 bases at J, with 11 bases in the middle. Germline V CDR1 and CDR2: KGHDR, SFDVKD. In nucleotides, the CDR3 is TGTGCCACCAGGGGTTCGGGGAACAATGAGCAGTTCTTC. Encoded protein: CATRGSGNNEQFF.

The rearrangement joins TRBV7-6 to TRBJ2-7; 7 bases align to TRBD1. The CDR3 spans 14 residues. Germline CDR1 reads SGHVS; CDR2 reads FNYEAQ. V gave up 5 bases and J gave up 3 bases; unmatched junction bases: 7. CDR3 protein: CASSPGTDIYEQYF. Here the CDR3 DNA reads TGTGCCAGCAGCCCAGGGACAGACATCTACGAGCAGTACTTC.

This chain's CDR3 is CASSPTRGQGSLSPLHF. In DNA, the CDR3 is TGTGCCAGCAGCCCGACCCGTGGGCAGGGGAGTCTTTCACCCCTCCACTTT. The V gene is TRBV9, the J gene TRBJ1-6; possibly TRBD1 for D (6 bases). The CDR3 is 17 residues long. The V gene lost 4 bases and the J gene lost 9 bases, with 23 bases spanning the gap. Per germline, CDR1 SGDLS and CDR2 YYNGEE.

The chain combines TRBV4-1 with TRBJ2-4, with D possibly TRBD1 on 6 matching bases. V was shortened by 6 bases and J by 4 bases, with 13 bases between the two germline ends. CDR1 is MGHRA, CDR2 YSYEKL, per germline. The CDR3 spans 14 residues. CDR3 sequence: CASSQLGQKNIQYF. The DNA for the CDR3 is TGCGCCAGCAGTCAACTCGGACAGAAAAACATTCAGTACTTC.

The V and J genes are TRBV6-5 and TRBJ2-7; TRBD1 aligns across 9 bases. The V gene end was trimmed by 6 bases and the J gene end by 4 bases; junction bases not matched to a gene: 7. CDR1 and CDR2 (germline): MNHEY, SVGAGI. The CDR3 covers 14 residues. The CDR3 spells CASRKPGQGYEQYF. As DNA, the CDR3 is TGTGCCAGCAGGAAACCGGGACAGGGTTACGAGCAGTACTTC.